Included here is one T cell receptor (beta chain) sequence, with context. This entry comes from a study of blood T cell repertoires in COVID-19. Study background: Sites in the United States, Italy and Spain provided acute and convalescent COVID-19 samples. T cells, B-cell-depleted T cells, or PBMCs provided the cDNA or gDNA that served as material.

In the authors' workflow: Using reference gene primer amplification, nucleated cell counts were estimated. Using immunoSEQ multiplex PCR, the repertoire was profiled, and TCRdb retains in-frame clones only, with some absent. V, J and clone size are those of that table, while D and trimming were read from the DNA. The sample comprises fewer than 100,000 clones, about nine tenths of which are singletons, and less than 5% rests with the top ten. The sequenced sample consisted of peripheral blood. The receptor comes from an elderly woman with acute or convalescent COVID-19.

Here the CDR3 reads CASSAQDSGNTIYF. CDR3 nucleotides: TGTGCCAGCAGCGCCCAGGACAGCGGAAACACCATATATTTT. This rearrangement joins TRBV9 to TRBJ1-3; D possibly corresponds to TRBD1 (6 bases). The CDR3 spans 14 residues. V shed 3 bases and J shed 4 bases, with 11 bases lying between them. CDR1 and CDR2 (germline): SGDLS, YYNGEE.